Below, one T cell receptor beta chain is given with its context. The sample comes from a study of CD8 T cells in Susac syndrome. Overall study: Patients with Susac syndrome were, at the time of blood collection, therapy-naive, maintained on corticosteroids, or maintained on intravenous immunoglobulin alone.

CD8+ and CD4+ T cells from blood underwent TCR beta sequencing, which was carried out in a high-throughput format. Diagnostic criteria for definite or probable disease, in their recently defined form, were met by the patients with Susac syndrome. The RNA input was about 0.5 to 1 ug, and it was reverse transcribed with random hexamers. TCRdb ran MiXCR on the immunoSEQ multiplex PCR reads and lists one entry per CDR3 protein. The repertoire holds fewer than 85,000 distinct CDR3 sequences, with approximately 95% as singletons. The sample taken for sequencing was CD8+ T cells from PBMCs. This receptor was taken from a human donor with Susac syndrome.

CDR3 region: CASSLGPGEINEQFF. For the CDR3, the DNA is TGTGCCAGCAGCTTGGGTCCGGGGGAGATCAATGAGCAGTTCTTC. The chain carries TRBV5-4 and TRBJ2-1; D perhaps matches TRBD2 (6 bases). Germline CDR1 is SGHNT and CDR2 is YYREEE (reference sequence). This CDR3 spans 15 amino acids. V lost 0 bases to trimming and J lost 6 bases, with 13 bases between them.